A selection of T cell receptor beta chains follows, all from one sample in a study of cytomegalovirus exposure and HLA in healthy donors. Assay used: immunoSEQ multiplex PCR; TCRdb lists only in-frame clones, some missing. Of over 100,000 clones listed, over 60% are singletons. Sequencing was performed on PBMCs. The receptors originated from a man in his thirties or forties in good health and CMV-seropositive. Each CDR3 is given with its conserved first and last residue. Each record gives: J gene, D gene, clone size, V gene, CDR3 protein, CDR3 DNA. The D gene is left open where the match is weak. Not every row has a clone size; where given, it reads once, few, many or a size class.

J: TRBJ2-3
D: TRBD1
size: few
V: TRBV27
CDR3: CASRSQGAQYF
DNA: TGTGCCAGCAGGTCCCAGGGGGCGCAGTATTTT

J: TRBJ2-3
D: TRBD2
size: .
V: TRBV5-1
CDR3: CASSLARGTDTQYF
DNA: TGCGCCAGCAGCTTGGCGCGGGGGACAGATACGCAGTATTTT

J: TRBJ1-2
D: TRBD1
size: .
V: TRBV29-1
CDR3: CSGGTGGGDYGYTF
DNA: TGCAGCGGAGGGACAGGGGGCGGGGACTATGGCTACACCTTC

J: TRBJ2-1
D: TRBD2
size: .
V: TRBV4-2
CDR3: CASSQGFVTSFYNEQFF
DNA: TGTGCCAGCAGCCAAGGTTTTGTGACTAGCTTCTACAATGAGCAGTTCTTC

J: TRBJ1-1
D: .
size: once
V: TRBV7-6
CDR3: CASSLVAGIGTEAFF
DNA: TGTGCCAGCAGCTTAGTGGCAGGGATAGGCACTGAAGCTTTCTTT

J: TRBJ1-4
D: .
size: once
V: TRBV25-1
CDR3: CASSDRGRGEKLFF
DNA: TGTGCCAGCAGTGATCGGGGCAGGGGTGAAAAACTGTTTTTT

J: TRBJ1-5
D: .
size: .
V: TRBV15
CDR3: CATSRDTNRAKHF
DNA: TGTGCCACCAGCAGAGATACTAACAGGGCTAAGCATTTT

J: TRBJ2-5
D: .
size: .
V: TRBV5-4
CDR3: CASSPGTLQETQYF
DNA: TGTGCCAGCAGCCCAGGGACTCTCCAAGAGACCCAGTACTTC

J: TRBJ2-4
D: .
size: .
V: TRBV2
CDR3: CASSDAVRGKNIQYF
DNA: TGTGCCAGCAGTGACGCGGTGCGGGGCAAAAACATTCAGTACTTC

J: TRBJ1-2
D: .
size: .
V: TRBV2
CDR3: CASRPLWASGGYTF
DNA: TGTGCCAGCAGGCCCCTCTGGGCCAGCGGGGGCTACACCTTC

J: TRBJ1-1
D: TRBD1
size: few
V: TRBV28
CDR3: CASRPGTANTEAFF
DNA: TGTGCCAGCAGGCCCGGGACAGCGAACACTGAAGCTTTCTTT

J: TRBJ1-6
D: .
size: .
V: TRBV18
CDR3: CASSPFSGGGNSPLHF
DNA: TGTGCCAGCTCACCATTTAGTGGGGGAGGCAATTCACCCCTCCACTTT

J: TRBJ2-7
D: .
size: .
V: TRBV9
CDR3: CASSVGWQRFYEQYF
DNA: TGTGCCAGCAGCGTAGGGTGGCAGCGCTTCTACGAGCAGTACTTC

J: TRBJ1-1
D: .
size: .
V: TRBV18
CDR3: CASSLTTGMNTEAFF
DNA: TGTGCCAGCTCACTCACGACAGGAATGAACACTGAAGCTTTCTTT

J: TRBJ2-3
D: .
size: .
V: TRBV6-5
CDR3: CASSYRVSTDTQYF
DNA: TGTGCCAGCAGTTACCGAGTATCCACAGATACGCAGTATTTT

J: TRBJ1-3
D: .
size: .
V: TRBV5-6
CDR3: CASSLVGAGAGNTIYF
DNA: TGTGCCAGCAGCCTTGTGGGGGCCGGGGCTGGAAACACCATATATTTT

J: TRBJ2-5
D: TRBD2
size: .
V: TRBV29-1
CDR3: CSMWGGGAYETQYF
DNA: TGCAGCATGTGGGGCGGGGGGGCCTATGAGACCCAGTACTTC

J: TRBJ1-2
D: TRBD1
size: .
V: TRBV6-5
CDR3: CASSSLGTGWEGGYTF
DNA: TGTGCCAGCAGTTCCCTAGGGACAGGGTGGGAAGGTGGCTACACCTTC